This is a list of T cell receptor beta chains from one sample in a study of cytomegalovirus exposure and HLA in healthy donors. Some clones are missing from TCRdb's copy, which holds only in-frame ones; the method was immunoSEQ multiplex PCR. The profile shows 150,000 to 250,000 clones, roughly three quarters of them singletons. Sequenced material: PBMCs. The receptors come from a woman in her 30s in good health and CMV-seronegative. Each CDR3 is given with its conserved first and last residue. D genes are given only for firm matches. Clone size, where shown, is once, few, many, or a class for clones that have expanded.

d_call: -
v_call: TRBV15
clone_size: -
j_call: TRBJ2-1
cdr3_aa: CATSRDQGGVEQFF
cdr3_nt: TGTGCCACCAGCAGAGATCAAGGAGGGGTTGAGCAGTTCTTC

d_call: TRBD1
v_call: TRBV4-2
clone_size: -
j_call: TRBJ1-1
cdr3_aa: CASSQVDRAGEAFF
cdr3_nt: TGTGCCAGCAGCCAAGTAGACAGGGCCGGTGAAGCTTTCTTT

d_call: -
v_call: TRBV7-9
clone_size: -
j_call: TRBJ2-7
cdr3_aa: CASSLGTGRYEQYF
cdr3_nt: TGTGCCAGCAGCTTAGGAACAGGACGATACGAGCAGTACTTC

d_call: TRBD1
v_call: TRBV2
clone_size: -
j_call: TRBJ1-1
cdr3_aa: CASRDRGRTEAFF
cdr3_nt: TGTGCCAGCAGGGACAGGGGGAGGACTGAAGCTTTCTTT

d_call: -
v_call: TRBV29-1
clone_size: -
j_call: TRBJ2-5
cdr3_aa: CSVEAGEETQYF
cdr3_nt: TGCAGCGTTGAGGCAGGGGAAGAGACCCAGTACTTC

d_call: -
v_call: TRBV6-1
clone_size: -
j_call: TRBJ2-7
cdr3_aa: CASTPSRGEQYF
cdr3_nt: TGTGCCAGCACCCCATCAAGGGGCGAGCAGTACTTC

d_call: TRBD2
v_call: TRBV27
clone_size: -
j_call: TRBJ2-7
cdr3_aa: CASRAGGPYEQYF
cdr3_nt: TGTGCCAGCAGAGCGGGGGGGCCCTACGAGCAGTACTTC

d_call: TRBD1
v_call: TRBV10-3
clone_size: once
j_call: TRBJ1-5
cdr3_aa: CATEGQVSNQPQHF
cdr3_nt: TGTGCCACCGAAGGACAGGTCAGCAATCAGCCCCAGCATTTT

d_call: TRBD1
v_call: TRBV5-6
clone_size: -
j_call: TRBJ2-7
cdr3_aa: CASSLGTGGFYEQYF
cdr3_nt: TGTGCCAGCAGCTTGGGGACAGGCGGGTTCTACGAGCAGTACTTC

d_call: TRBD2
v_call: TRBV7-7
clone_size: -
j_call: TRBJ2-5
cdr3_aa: CASSRNSGRASETQYF
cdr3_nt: TGTGCCAGCAGCCGGAATAGCGGGAGGGCCTCGGAGACCCAGTACTTC

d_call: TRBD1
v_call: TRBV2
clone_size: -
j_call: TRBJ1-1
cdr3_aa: CASDRQGATNTEAFF
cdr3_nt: TGTGCCAGCGATAGACAGGGGGCAACGAACACTGAAGCTTTCTTT

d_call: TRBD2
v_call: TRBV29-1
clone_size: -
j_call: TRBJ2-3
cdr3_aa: CSVAGRYTDTQYF
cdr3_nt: TGCAGCGTAGCGGGACGCTACACAGATACGCAGTATTTT

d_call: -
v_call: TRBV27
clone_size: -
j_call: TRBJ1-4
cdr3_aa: CASSLWGGALTNEKLFF
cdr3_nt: TGTGCCAGCAGTTTATGGGGGGGAGCTTTGACTAATGAAAAACTGTTTTTT

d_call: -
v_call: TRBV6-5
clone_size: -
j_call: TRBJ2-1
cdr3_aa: CASREETGDNEQFF
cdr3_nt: TGTGCCAGCAGGGAAGAGACAGGCGACAATGAGCAGTTCTTC

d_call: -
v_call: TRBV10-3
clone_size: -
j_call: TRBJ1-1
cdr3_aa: CAISGFGGTMNTEAFF
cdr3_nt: TGTGCCATCAGTGGATTCGGAGGCACCATGAACACTGAAGCTTTCTTT

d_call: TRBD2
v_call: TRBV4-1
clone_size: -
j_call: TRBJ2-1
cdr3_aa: CASRPPGGHSDHEQFF
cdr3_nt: TGCGCCAGCAGGCCCCCGGGAGGGCATTCGGATCATGAGCAGTTCTTC

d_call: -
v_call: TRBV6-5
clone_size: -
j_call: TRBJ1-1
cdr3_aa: CASSYGEGSEAFF
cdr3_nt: TGTGCCAGCAGTTACGGGGAGGGCTCTGAAGCTTTCTTT

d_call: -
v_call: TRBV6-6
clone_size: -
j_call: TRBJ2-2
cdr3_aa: CASSYSPGETGELFF
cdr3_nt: TGTGCCAGCAGTTACTCCCCCGGTGAGACCGGGGAGCTGTTTTTT

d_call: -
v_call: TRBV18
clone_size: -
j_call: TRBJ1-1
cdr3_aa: CASSAVGSTEAFF
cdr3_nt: TGTGCCAGCTCCGCGGTTGGAAGTACTGAAGCTTTCTTT

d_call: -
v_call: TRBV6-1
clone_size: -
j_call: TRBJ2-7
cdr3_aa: CASVIHGSSYEQYF
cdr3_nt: TGTGCCAGCGTAATACATGGGAGCTCCTACGAGCAGTACTTC

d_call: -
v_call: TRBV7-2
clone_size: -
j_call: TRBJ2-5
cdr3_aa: CASRRSAETQYF
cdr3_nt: TGTGCCAGCAGGAGGTCAGCTGAGACCCAGTACTTC

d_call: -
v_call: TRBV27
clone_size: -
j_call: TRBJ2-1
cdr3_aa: CASSLGLTRSYNEQFF
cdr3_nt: TGTGCCAGCAGTTTAGGACTAACTCGCTCCTACAATGAGCAGTTCTTC

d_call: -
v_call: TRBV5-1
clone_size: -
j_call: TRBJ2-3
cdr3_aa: CASSWDGQPEDTQYF
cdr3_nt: TGCGCCAGCAGCTGGGATGGACAGCCCGAAGATACGCAGTATTTT

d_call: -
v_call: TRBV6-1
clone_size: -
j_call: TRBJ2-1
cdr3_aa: CASSEAAVF
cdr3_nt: TGTGCCAGCAGTGAAGCGGCGGTCTTC

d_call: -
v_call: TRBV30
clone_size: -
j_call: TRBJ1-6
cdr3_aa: CAWRARGSYNSPLHF
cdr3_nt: TGTGCCTGGAGAGCCCGGGGGTCCTATAATTCACCCCTCCACTTT

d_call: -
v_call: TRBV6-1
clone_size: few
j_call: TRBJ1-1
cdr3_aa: CANTGLSGTEAFF
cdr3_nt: TGTGCCAACACAGGGTTATCGGGCACTGAAGCTTTCTTT

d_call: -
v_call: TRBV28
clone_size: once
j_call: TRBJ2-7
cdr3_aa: CASRGGLGSLYEQYF
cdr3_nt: TGTGCCAGCAGAGGAGGGCTGGGGTCCCTCTACGAGCAGTACTTC

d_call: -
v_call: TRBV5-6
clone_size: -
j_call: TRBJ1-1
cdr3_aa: CASSLGRGEAFF
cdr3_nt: TGTGCCAGCAGCTTGGGAAGGGGTGAAGCTTTCTTT

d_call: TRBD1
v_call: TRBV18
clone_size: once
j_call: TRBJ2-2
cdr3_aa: CASLGTANTGELFF
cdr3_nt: TGTGCCAGCTTAGGGACAGCGAACACCGGGGAGCTGTTTTTT